A selection of T cell receptor beta chains follows, all from one sample in a study of shared clonotypes between healthy human individuals. The protocol was immunoSEQ multiplex PCR, while the TCRdb copy is restricted to in-frame clones and leaves out a portion. The sample shows over a million clones, about 98.5% of them seen only once. Sequencing was carried out using naive CD4+ T cells sorted from blood. All receptors come from a man aged 30 to 45 in good health. Both conserved end residues are part of each CDR3. The D gene is left open where the match is weak. For some rows the clone size is stated as once, few or many, or as a class when expanded; others skip it.

v_call	cdr3_length	clone_size	d_call	j_call	cdr3_nt	cdr3_aa
TRBV10-3	15	.	TRBD1	TRBJ2-5	TGTGCCATCAGTGAGCGACAGGGCTACCAAGAGACCCAGTACTTC	CAISERQGYQETQYF
TRBV7-9	11	once	.	TRBJ2-3	TGTGCCAGCAGCCCCGTTGGTACGCAGTATTTT	CASSPVGTQYF
TRBV19	15	.	TRBD1	TRBJ1-5	TGTGCCAGTAGAGGGGGCGTGGTTAGAAATCAGCCCCAGCATTTT	CASRGGVVRNQPQHF
TRBV28	13	once	.	TRBJ2-7	TGTGCCAGCCAAAGTTCCGTCCCTTACGAGCAGTACTTC	CASQSSVPYEQYF
TRBV27	15	.	.	TRBJ2-5	TGTGCCAGCAGCCGCGCCAACAGCGGCAAAGAGACCCAGTACTTC	CASSRANSGKETQYF
TRBV7-3	16	once	TRBD2	TRBJ2-2	TGTGCCAGCAGCCTATTAGCGGGAGGGCGTGGCGGGGAGCTGTTTTTT	CASSLLAGGRGGELFF
TRBV6-6	13	.	TRBD1	TRBJ2-7	TGTGCCAGCAGTCCGACAGGGTTGGGTGGGCAGTACTTC	CASSPTGLGGQYF
TRBV9	14	.	.	TRBJ2-7	TGTGCCAGCAGCGTAGGCAGGGGGGCCTACGAGCAGTACTTC	CASSVGRGAYEQYF
TRBV7-2	15	.	.	TRBJ1-5	TGTGCCAGCAGCTTAGGCAAAACGGGCAATCAGCCCCAGCATTTT	CASSLGKTGNQPQHF
TRBV28	16	.	.	TRBJ1-5	TGTGCCAGCAGTTTTAGCGGGAGAGGGCGCAATCAGCCCCAGCATTTT	CASSFSGRGRNQPQHF
TRBV18	16	.	TRBD1	TRBJ1-1	TGTGCCAGCTCACCAGGACAGGGTAGGGCGAGCACTGAAGCTTTCTTT	CASSPGQGRASTEAFF
TRBV11-2	16	.	TRBD2	TRBJ2-1	TGTGCCAGCAGCCTCCGGACTAGCGGATCCTACAATGAGCAGTTCTTC	CASSLRTSGSYNEQFF
TRBV5-1	15	.	TRBD2	TRBJ2-7	TGCGCCAGCAGCGGAGGACTAGGGAGCTCCTACGAGCAGTACTTC	CASSGGLGSSYEQYF
TRBV5-1	14	.	.	TRBJ2-7	TGCGCCAGCTCCCGGGCAGGACTGAACGGCGAGCAGTACTTC	CASSRAGLNGEQYF
TRBV9	16	.	.	TRBJ2-1	TGTGCCAGCAGCGTAGATGGCGGGGCTCTCCCAAATGAGCAGTTCTTC	CASSVDGGALPNEQFF
TRBV11-2	11	once	.	TRBJ2-1	TGTGCCAGCAGCTTTGCCAATGAGCAGTTCTTC	CASSFANEQFF
TRBV18	18	.	TRBD1	TRBJ2-4	TGTGCCAGCTCACCATTAGGGGGACAGGGTCTAGCCAAAAACATTCAGTACTTC	CASSPLGGQGLAKNIQYF
TRBV7-6	14	.	TRBD1	TRBJ1-4	TGTGCCAGCAGCCAGACAGGGACGTCGGAAAAACTGTTTTTT	CASSQTGTSEKLFF
TRBV28	12	.	TRBD1	TRBJ1-1	TGTGCCAGCTCCCGAAGGGGGCTAAAAGCTTTCTTT	CASSRRGLKAFF
TRBV6-1	14	.	.	TRBJ1-2	TGTGCCAGCAGTGTGACCTTCCGGGACTATGGCTACACCTTC	CASSVTFRDYGYTF
TRBV11-1	18	.	TRBD2	TRBJ2-4	TGTGCCAGCAGCCCCACACCCGGGACTAGCGGGAGGGCACACATTCAGTACTTC	CASSPTPGTSGRAHIQYF
TRBV7-2	14	.	.	TRBJ2-4	TGTGCCAGCAGCTTAGGTGGGAGCAAAAACATTCAGTACTTC	CASSLGGSKNIQYF
TRBV19	16	.	.	TRBJ2-1	TGTGCCAGTAGTATTATGAGAGGCGGGACCTACAATGAGCAGTTCTTC	CASSIMRGGTYNEQFF
TRBV9	14	.	.	TRBJ2-5	TGTGCCAGCAGCGTAGGAGGGTCGCAAGAGACCCAGTACTTC	CASSVGGSQETQYF
TRBV28	14	.	TRBD1	TRBJ2-3	TGTGCCAGCCTGGGACAGGGAAAAACAGATACGCAGTATTTT	CASLGQGKTDTQYF
TRBV5-1	16	.	TRBD2	TRBJ2-5	TGCGCCAGCAGCCTATGGACTAGCGGGAGGGAAGAGACCCAGTACTTC	CASSLWTSGREETQYF
TRBV18	13	.	.	TRBJ1-2	TGTGCCAGCTCACCCTGGGAGGCGTTAGGCTACACCTTC	CASSPWEALGYTF
TRBV6-5	15	.	TRBD2	TRBJ2-2	TGTGCCAGCAGCTCAAGCGGGAGAGGAACCGGGGAGCTGTTTTTT	CASSSSGRGTGELFF
TRBV7-2	11	.	.	TRBJ2-5	TGTGCCAGCAGCCCGTCGAAACAGCAGTACTTC	CASSPSKQQYF
TRBV7-7	13	.	.	TRBJ2-1	TGTGCCAGCAGCTTAGCTCGACCTACTGAGCAGTTCTTC	CASSLARPTEQFF
TRBV7-2	15	.	.	TRBJ2-3	TGTGCCAGCAGCTTATCCCAGGGGGGAATAGATACGCAGTATTTT	CASSLSQGGIDTQYF
TRBV5-4	15	.	TRBD2	TRBJ2-5	TGTGCCAGCAGCCCGTCGACTAGCCTCCAAGAGACCCAGTACTTC	CASSPSTSLQETQYF
TRBV6-6	10	few	.	TRBJ2-1	TGTGCCAGCAGTAACAATGAGCAGTTCTTC	CASSNNEQFF
TRBV6-1	11	.	.	TRBJ2-5	TGTGCCAGCAGTGAGCACGGGACCCAGTACTTC	CASSEHGTQYF
TRBV10-3	15	.	TRBD2	TRBJ2-1	TGTGCCATCACCCCCGGGACTAGCGCATACAATGAGCAGTTCTTC	CAITPGTSAYNEQFF
TRBV11-2	14	.	.	TRBJ2-7	TGTGCCAGCAGCTCTTTAGGATTCTCCTACGAGCAGTACTTC	CASSSLGFSYEQYF
TRBV11-2	15	.	TRBD2	TRBJ2-7	TGTGCCAGCAGCCCCACTAGCGGGTTTTCCTACGAGCAGTACTTC	CASSPTSGFSYEQYF